The text below deals with one TCR beta chain. Cohort assignment relied on participant-reported clinical history. The source of the sample is a study of blood T cell repertoires in COVID-19. For the study at large: PBMCs, B-cell-depleted T cells, or T cells were the source of the cDNA or gDNA that made up the material.

Trimming shortened V by 5 bases and J by 4 bases, and 11 bases separated the two germline ends. Germline assignment: CDR1 SGHTA and CDR2 FQGNSA. This CDR3 contains 13 residues. Clones were read by immunoSEQ multiplex PCR, and TCRdb kept only the in-frame ones, dropping some. The data hold a few hundred thousand clones, with almost 90% observed a single time. The chain is built from TRBV7-2 and TRBJ1-1; perhaps TRBD1 as D (6 bases). This TCR came from a man aged 30-40 years who had been exposed to COVID-19. The sequenced sample consisted of PBMCs or T cells enriched from blood (not recorded which). The CDR3 region is CASSQNRVTEAFF. The CDR3 DNA reads TGTGCCAGCAGCCAGAACAGGGTCACTGAAGCTTTCTTT.